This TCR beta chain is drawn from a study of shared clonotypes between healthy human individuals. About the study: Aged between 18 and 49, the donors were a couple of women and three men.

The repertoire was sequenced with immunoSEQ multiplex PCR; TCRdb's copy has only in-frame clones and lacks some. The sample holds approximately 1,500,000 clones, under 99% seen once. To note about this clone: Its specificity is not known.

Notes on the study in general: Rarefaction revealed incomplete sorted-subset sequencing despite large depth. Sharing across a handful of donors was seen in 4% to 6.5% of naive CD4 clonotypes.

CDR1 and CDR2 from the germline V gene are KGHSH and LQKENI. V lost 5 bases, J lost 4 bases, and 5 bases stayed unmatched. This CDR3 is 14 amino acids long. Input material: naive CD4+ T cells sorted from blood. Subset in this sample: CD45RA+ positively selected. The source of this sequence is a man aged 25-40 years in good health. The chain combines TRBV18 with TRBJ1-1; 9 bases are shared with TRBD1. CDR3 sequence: CASSEGQGGTEAFF. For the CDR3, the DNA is TGTGCCAGCTCAGAGGGACAGGGTGGCACTGAAGCTTTCTTT.